Presented here are 6 T cell receptor beta chains from one specimen sequenced in a study of blood T cell repertoires in COVID-19. The data were produced by immunoSEQ multiplex PCR, yet TCRdb's version contains in-frame clones alone and is incomplete. The sample includes roughly 260,000 clones, roughly 86% of them seen just once. Specimen: peripheral blood. All receptors come from a middle-aged man who had recovered from COVID-19.

The chain employs TRBV9 and TRBJ2-3; 11 bases match TRBD2. With 0 bases clipped from V and 8 bases from J, the junction kept 5 bases outside the gene matches. The CDR3 loop spans 15 amino acids. Germline V gives CDR1 SGDLS, CDR2 YYNGEE. The CDR3 spells CASSVGGLAGSTQYF. DNA for the CDR3: TGTGCCAGCAGCGTAGGCGGACTAGCGGGTAGTACGCAGTATTTT.

The chain's CDR3 is CASSARDRGQGGSYEQYF. The CDR3 DNA reads TGCGCCAGCAGCGCCCGGGACAGGGGGCAAGGAGGCTCCTACGAGCAGTACTTC. The chain is built from TRBV5-1 and TRBJ2-7; 12 nucleotides match TRBD1. The CDR3 is made up of 18 amino acids. The junction had 11 bases not matched to a gene; V was cut back by 4 bases and J by 0 bases. CDR1 and CDR2 (germline): SGHRS, YFSETQ.

This chain uses TRBV9 with TRBJ2-3, with 7 bases identical to TRBD2. Germline CDR1 and CDR2: SGDLS and YYNGEE. The trim removed 3 bases at V and 8 bases at J, leaving 9 bases unmatched. The CDR3 consists of 14 residues. This chain's CDR3 is CASSAGTTSGTQYF. In nucleotides, the CDR3 is TGTGCCAGCAGCGCTGGGACTACTTCCGGTACGCAGTATTTT.

A few counts support this clone. The V gene is TRBV5-1, the J gene TRBJ1-1, with D unresolved. Germline V CDR1 and CDR2: SGHRS, YFSETQ. V was pared by 1 base and J by 10 bases, with 17 bases between. The length of the CDR3 is 14 residues. The CDR3 reads CASSLRHGARGAFF. Here the CDR3 DNA reads TGCGCCAGCAGCTTGCGCCACGGAGCGAGAGGAGCTTTCTTT. Full variable domain (remainder filled in from reference TRBV5-1 and TRBJ1-1): KAGVTQTPRYLIKTRGQQVTLSCSPISGHRSVSWYQQTPGQGLQFLFEYFSETQRNKGNFPGRFSGRQFSNSRSEMNVSTLELGDSALYLCASSLRHGARGAFFGQGTRLTVV.

The rearrangement uses TRBV19 and TRBJ2-3; 14 bases map to TRBD2. Trimming took 8 bases from V and 0 from J; bases not matched to a gene: 7. The CDR3 runs to 17 residues. The germline gives CDR1 LNHDA, CDR2 SQIVND (reference sequence). This CDR3 reads CASRRTSGGPSTDTQYF. The DNA of the CDR3 is TGTGCCAGTCGACGGACTAGCGGGGGGCCAAGCACAGATACGCAGTATTTT.

In this sample, this clone turned up once. The V gene is TRBV4-3, the J gene TRBJ2-1, with D perhaps matching TRBD1 (5 bases). This CDR3 is built from 14 residues. The V gene's germline CDR1 is LGHNA and CDR2 YSLEER. The V end lost 2 bases, the J end lost 5 bases, and 10 bases lay between the germline ends. The DNA for the CDR3 is TGCGCCAGCAGCCAATGGCGCAGGGACAATGAGCAGTTCTTC. Its translation is CASSQWRRDNEQFF.